This T cell receptor beta chain was recovered during a study of shared clonotypes between healthy human individuals. The CDR3 totals 13 residues. With 6 bases clipped from V and 5 bases from J, the junction kept 6 bases outside the gene matches. From germline, CDR1 is SGHTA and CDR2 FQGNSA. Data came from immunoSEQ multiplex PCR; TCRdb stores just in-frame clones and leaves some out. The data show about 1.1 million clones, 78% seen once. About this clone itself: Its antigen is as yet unknown.

Study-level findings and limits: Sampling involved blood alone; tissue repertoires likely differ.

The clonotype comes from a young man in good health. Some clones in this sample may be carry-over from other donors' samples. Material: memory CD4+ T cells from PBMCs. Stated subset: CD45RA-negative fraction. This chain uses TRBV7-2 with TRBJ2-5; 7 bases agree with TRBD2. This CDR3 is CASSPPGGETQYF. The CDR3 nucleotides are TGTGCCAGCAGTCCACCCGGGGGGGAGACCCAGTACTTC.